What follows are 10 T cell receptor beta chains derived from one specimen sequenced in a study of OX40 agonist ivuxolimab in advanced cancers. The library relied on the immunoSEQ multiplex PCR assay. The source is immuneACCESS, and TCRdb retained only in-frame sequences with V and J called. Part of the clones is not carried over; for the studies checked, unresolved V genes explain less than half of this, and the remainder is unexplained. This sample lists some 87,000 clones; roughly 91% were detected once. The ten largest clones represent roughly 1.5% of the sample. Material: CD4+ or CD8+ T cells sorted from blood, obtained in a trial of the OX40 agonist ivuxolimab. The origin of the receptors is an adult with an advanced solid tumor such as melanoma, head and neck, liver or kidney cancer.

This clone was seen only a few times. This rearrangement joins TRBV6-4 to TRBJ2-2, with TRBD2 identical over 9 bases. Germline V CDR1 and CDR2: MRHNA, SNTAGT. The V segment lost 4 bases and the J segment 3 bases; nucleotides outside the gene matches: 3. The CDR3 consists of 15 residues. The CDR3 DNA sequence: TGTGCCAGCAGTGCGGGACTAGCAGACACCGGGGAGCTGTTTTTT. Translating it yields CASSAGLADTGELFF.

The chain recombines TRBV30 with TRBJ2-5; D ambiguous. The J call may be in error: the DNA end matches TRBJ2-7 better. The CDR3 totals 13 residues. CDR1 and CDR2 from the germline V gene are GTSNPN and SVGIG (reference sequence). CDR3 amino acids: CAWSVPPKYEQYF. As DNA, the CDR3 is TGTGCCTGGAGTGTACCCCCGAAGTACGAGCAGTACTTC.

V gene TRBV6-5 combines with J gene TRBJ2-7; 7 bases are shared with TRBD1. Germline-derived CDR1 and CDR2 are MNHEY and SVGAGI. The CDR3 spans 13 residues. The V and J ends lost 5 bases and 6 bases, in that order; junction bases with no gene match: 7. CDR3 in amino acids: CASSRTGLGEQYF. The CDR3 DNA reads as TGTGCCAGCAGTCGGACAGGATTAGGCGAGCAGTACTTC.

The chain couples TRBV18 to TRBJ2-7; the D call may be TRBD1 or TRBD2 (5 bases each). V was shortened by 3 bases and J by 3 bases, with 9 bases between the two germline ends. This CDR3 contains 13 residues. Germline V gene data show CDR1 as KGHSH and CDR2 as LQKENI. The CDR3 is CASSPGDDYEQYF. The CDR3 DNA is TGTGCCAGCTCACCGGGGGACGACTACGAGCAGTACTTC.

This chain links TRBV6-1 with TRBJ1-4; 10 nucleotides align to TRBD1. The V gene's germline CDR1 is MNHNS and CDR2 SASEGT. The CDR3 spans 13 residues. Trimming took 6 bases from V and 8 from J; bases not matched to a gene: 3. The CDR3 coding sequence is TGTGCCAGCAGCCGGGACAGGGGCGAAAAACTGTTTTTT. This gives the protein CASSRDRGEKLFF.

The chain links TRBV19 to TRBJ2-1; 12 bases map to TRBD1. Germline-derived CDR1 and CDR2 are LNHDA and SQIVND (reference sequence). Unmatched junction bases numbered 7, after V lost 5 bases and J lost 14 bases. The CDR3 has 13 residues. The CDR3 loop is CASSARDRGREFF. Here the CDR3 DNA reads TGTGCCAGTAGTGCCCGGGACAGGGGGCGCGAGTTCTTC. The full variable domain, rest sourced from reference TRBV19 and TRBJ2-1, is DGGITQSPKYLFRKEGQNVTLSCEQNLNHDAMYWYRQDPGQGLRLIYYSQIVNDFQKGDIAEGYSVSREKKESFPLTVTSAQKNPTAFYLCASSARDRGREFFGPGTRLTVL.

V is TRBV14 and J is TRBJ2-3; 11 nucleotides line up with TRBD2. Germline V gene data show CDR1 as SGHDN and CDR2 as FVKESK. The V segment lost 8 bases and the J segment 6 bases; nucleotides outside the gene matches: 19. The CDR3 runs 18 residues. The CDR3 DNA follows: TGTGCCAGCGCCTCTATCAGACGGGCTAGCGGGAGGTCTGATACGCAGTATTTT. Translation gives CASASIRRASGRSDTQYF.

This clone was seen a single time. This sequence joins TRBV7-2 and TRBJ2-7, with D possibly matching TRBD2 (5 bases). Germline-derived CDR1 and CDR2 are SGHTA and FQGNSA. The CDR3 spans 14 residues. V lost 1 base, J lost 3 bases, and 10 bases lay in between. The chain's CDR3 is CASSLGTGNYEQYF. The CDR3 DNA sequence: TGTGCCAGCAGCTTAGGGACTGGGAACTACGAGCAGTACTTC.

This clone showed up just once. This sequence joins TRBV10-2 and TRBJ2-1; TRBD1 matches at 7 bases. CDR1 is WSHSY, CDR2 SAAADI, per germline. With 6 bases clipped from V and 1 base from J, the junction kept 15 bases outside the gene matches. The CDR3 has 18 residues. The chain's CDR3 is CASSFGTANYGSYNEQFF. The CDR3, as DNA: TGCGCCAGCAGCTTTGGGACAGCAAATTACGGGTCCTACAATGAGCAGTTCTTC.

The V and J genes are TRBV5-1 and TRBJ2-1, with TRBD2 matching over 10 bases. The V gene's germline CDR1 is SGHRS and CDR2 YFSETQ. CDR3 length equals 15 residues. The V segment lost 2 bases and the J segment 8 bases; nucleotides outside the gene matches: 7. The CDR3, as DNA: TGCGCCAGCAGCTTAGGGCCTAGCGGGAGAGATGAGCAGTTCTTC. It is translated as CASSLGPSGRDEQFF. The full variable domain, completed using reference TRBV5-1 and TRBJ2-1, is KAGVTQTPRYLIKTRGQQVTLSCSPISGHRSVSWYQQTPGQGLQFLFEYFSETQRNKGNFPGRFSGRQFSNSRSEMNVSTLELGDSALYLCASSLGPSGRDEQFFGPGTRLTVL.